This T cell receptor (beta chain) is drawn from a study of blood T cell repertoires in COVID-19. Study-level information: Collection of acute and convalescent COVID-19 samples took place in the United States, Italy and Spain. T cells, B-cell-depleted T cells, or PBMCs provided the cDNA or gDNA that served as material.

In its sample, this clone was seen a few times. Measured with immunoSEQ multiplex PCR; TCRdb has only the in-frame clones, and not every one. The sample lists 20,000 to 30,000 clones; roughly 71% were seen once. The CDR3 has 15 amino acids. Germline V gene data show CDR1 as SGHTA and CDR2 as FQGNSA. V lost 5 bases and J lost 5; bases outside the gene matches: 8. The TCR comes from a man older than 75 with active or convalescent COVID-19. Input material: peripheral blood. The genes are TRBV7-2 and TRBJ2-5; 10 bases map to TRBD2. CDR3 sequence reads: CASSPRERGGETQYF. CDR3 sequence (DNA): TGTGCCAGCAGCCCGAGGGAGCGGGGGGGGGAGACCCAGTACTTC.